These T cell receptor beta chains were read from a single sample in a study of response to subunit inactivated influenza vaccine. TCRdb redid the calling of the RT-PCR reads with MiXCR, one entry per CDR3 protein. The sample has over 650,000 distinct CDR3 sequences, around a sixth seen once; the top ten hold roughly a tenth. The specimen was PBMCs from blood, collected approximately 5 days after vaccination. These receptors were collected from a man aged 45-65 years who received an inactivated influenza vaccine. The CDR3 runs from the conserved cysteine through the conserved F or W. The D gene is left open where the match is weak. Expanded clones get a size class; other rows say once, few or many, or leave the size out.

d_gene: NA
v_gene: TRBV29-1
j_gene: TRBJ2-3
abundance: NA
CDR3nt: TGCAGCGTTTATCCCAGGGCCACAGATACGCAGTATTTT
CDR3aa: CSVYPRATDTQYF

d_gene: NA
v_gene: TRBV12-3/TRBV12-4
j_gene: TRBJ1-2
abundance: many
CDR3nt: TGTGCCAGCAGCCTCCCTACGGGGAACTATGGCTACACCTTC
CDR3aa: CASSLPTGNYGYTF

d_gene: TRBD1
v_gene: TRBV20-1
j_gene: TRBJ1-2
abundance: NA
CDR3nt: TGCAGTGGGGACAGGGTTGGTGGCTACACCTTC
CDR3aa: CSGDRVGGYTF

d_gene: NA
v_gene: TRBV4-1
j_gene: TRBJ2-7
abundance: NA
CDR3nt: TGCGCCAGCAGCCAATCACGGGGTCACGAGCAGTACTTC
CDR3aa: CASSQSRGHEQYF

d_gene: NA
v_gene: TRBV5-1
j_gene: TRBJ1-1
abundance: NA
CDR3nt: TGCGCCAGCAGCTTGGGACAGGCTTTGAACACTGAAGCTTTCTTT
CDR3aa: CASSLGQALNTEAFF

d_gene: NA
v_gene: TRBV12-3/TRBV12-4
j_gene: TRBJ2-2
abundance: few
CDR3nt: TGTGCCAGCAGTTCGACCCCTACGGGGGAGCTGTTTTTT
CDR3aa: CASSSTPTGELFF

d_gene: TRBD2
v_gene: TRBV3-1
j_gene: TRBJ2-5
abundance: NA
CDR3nt: TGTGCCAGCAGCCGAAGGGGACTAGTACAAGAGACCCAGTACTTC
CDR3aa: CASSRRGLVQETQYF

d_gene: NA
v_gene: TRBV7-2
j_gene: TRBJ2-5
abundance: NA
CDR3nt: TGTGCCAGCAGCTTAGCGCGGAATATAGGAGGGGAGACCCAGTACTTC
CDR3aa: CASSLARNIGGETQYF

d_gene: NA
v_gene: TRBV12-3/TRBV12-4
j_gene: TRBJ2-7
abundance: many
CDR3nt: TGTGCCAGCAGTTCCGGGGGTTCGTACGAGCAGTACTTC
CDR3aa: CASSSGGSYEQYF

d_gene: TRBD2
v_gene: TRBV28
j_gene: TRBJ2-1
abundance: few
CDR3nt: TGTGCCAGCAGCACCGGGACTAGCGGGAGGGCCTACAATGAGCAGTTCTTC
CDR3aa: CASSTGTSGRAYNEQFF

d_gene: NA
v_gene: TRBV11-2
j_gene: TRBJ2-7
abundance: few
CDR3nt: TGTGCCAGCAGCCCCCTGGGCAGGGCCTACGAGCAGTACTTC
CDR3aa: CASSPLGRAYEQYF

d_gene: TRBD2
v_gene: TRBV7-2
j_gene: TRBJ2-5
abundance: NA
CDR3nt: TGTGCCAGCAGCTATGCCGCTAGCGGGGGTAGGGAGACCCAGTACTTC
CDR3aa: CASSYAASGGRETQYF

d_gene: NA
v_gene: TRBV20-1
j_gene: TRBJ2-7
abundance: many
CDR3nt: TGCAGTGGATGGAGGGCCGGCAACGAGCAGTACTTC
CDR3aa: CSGWRAGNEQYF

d_gene: TRBD1
v_gene: TRBV5-6
j_gene: TRBJ2-2
abundance: NA
CDR3nt: TGTGCCAGCAGCTTCCTGGGACAGGGATACACCGGGGAGCTGTTTTTT
CDR3aa: CASSFLGQGYTGELFF

d_gene: NA
v_gene: TRBV7-2
j_gene: TRBJ2-5
abundance: NA
CDR3nt: TGTGCCAGCAGCTTAGGAGCGCTAGAGACCCAGTACTTC
CDR3aa: CASSLGALETQYF

d_gene: NA
v_gene: TRBV20-1
j_gene: TRBJ2-7
abundance: NA
CDR3nt: TGCAGTGCCAGGGGGGCGACAGGGAAAGCCTACGAGCAGTACTTC
CDR3aa: CSARGATGKAYEQYF

d_gene: TRBD1
v_gene: TRBV12-3/TRBV12-4
j_gene: TRBJ2-7
abundance: many
CDR3nt: TGTGCCAGCAGTCTAGGTGGGACAGAACAGGCCTCCTACGAGCAGTACTTC
CDR3aa: CASSLGGTEQASYEQYF

d_gene: NA
v_gene: TRBV20-1
j_gene: TRBJ2-1
abundance: few
CDR3nt: TGCAGTGCTAGAGATTCCAAGCGCCTCGTAAATGAGCAGTTCTTC
CDR3aa: CSARDSKRLVNEQFF

d_gene: TRBD2
v_gene: TRBV12-3/TRBV12-4
j_gene: TRBJ2-7
abundance: few
CDR3nt: TGTGCCAGCAGCCATCTAGCGGGGTTCTCCTACGAGCAGTACTTC
CDR3aa: CASSHLAGFSYEQYF

d_gene: TRBD2
v_gene: TRBV20-1
j_gene: TRBJ2-1
abundance: NA
CDR3nt: TGCAGTGCTAGAGATGGTAGCGGGGGAACCAATGAGCAGTTCTTC
CDR3aa: CSARDGSGGTNEQFF

d_gene: NA
v_gene: TRBV5-1
j_gene: TRBJ2-1
abundance: NA
CDR3nt: TGCGCCAGCAGGGCCGCTACAGCCTCCTACAATGAGCAGTTCTTC
CDR3aa: CASRAATASYNEQFF

d_gene: NA
v_gene: TRBV10-3
j_gene: TRBJ2-7
abundance: few
CDR3nt: TGTGCCATCAGTGAGTCGGGCCGGGGGCGGCTCTCCTACGAGCAGTACTTC
CDR3aa: CAISESGRGRLSYEQYF

d_gene: NA
v_gene: TRBV6-5
j_gene: TRBJ2-1
abundance: NA
CDR3nt: TGTGCCAGCAGTTACTCCAGAGCCAGGGCGGATGAGCAGTTCTTC
CDR3aa: CASSYSRARADEQFF

d_gene: TRBD2
v_gene: TRBV10-3
j_gene: TRBJ2-7
abundance: NA
CDR3nt: TGTGCCATCAGTGGGATAGGGAGGGACTACGAGCAGTACTTC
CDR3aa: CAISGIGRDYEQYF

d_gene: NA
v_gene: TRBV5-1
j_gene: TRBJ2-5
abundance: NA
CDR3nt: TGCGCCAGCAGCTCCCCCCAAGAGACCCAGTACTTC
CDR3aa: CASSSPQETQYF

d_gene: NA
v_gene: TRBV7-3
j_gene: TRBJ2-5
abundance: many
CDR3nt: TGTGCCAGCAGCCCATCGGCACAGTTCGAGACCCAGTACTTC
CDR3aa: CASSPSAQFETQYF

d_gene: NA
v_gene: TRBV24-1
j_gene: TRBJ2-3
abundance: few
CDR3nt: TGTGCCACCAGTACATTACCAGGGGACGGGAGTATTGGTACGCAGTATTTT
CDR3aa: CATSTLPGDGSIGTQYF

d_gene: NA
v_gene: TRBV29-1
j_gene: TRBJ2-3
abundance: few
CDR3nt: TGCAGCGTTGATCTAGATTATAGCACAGATACGCAGTATTTT
CDR3aa: CSVDLDYSTDTQYF

d_gene: NA
v_gene: TRBV18
j_gene: TRBJ2-7
abundance: NA
CDR3nt: TGTGCCAGCTCACCAATATGGTCCCAGGCTACCGAGCAGTACTTC
CDR3aa: CASSPIWSQATEQYF

d_gene: NA
v_gene: TRBV20-1
j_gene: TRBJ1-1
abundance: NA
CDR3nt: TGCAGTGCTAGGGGCACAGCAACGGCTGAAGCTTTCTTT
CDR3aa: CSARGTATAEAFF

d_gene: NA
v_gene: TRBV7-2
j_gene: TRBJ2-1
abundance: few
CDR3nt: TGTGCCAGCAGCTATCCCCTCTTGCGGCACAATGAGCAGTTCTTC
CDR3aa: CASSYPLLRHNEQFF

d_gene: NA
v_gene: TRBV12-3/TRBV12-4
j_gene: TRBJ1-3
abundance: few
CDR3nt: TGTGCCACCCTGGACACTGGAAACACCATATATTTT
CDR3aa: CATLDTGNTIYF